This T cell receptor beta chain was documented in a study of T cell responses to AZD1222 COVID-19 vaccine. Repertoires were generated with immunoSEQ multiplex PCR, while TCRdb's copy carries only in-frame clones and drops some. This sample has approximately 99,000 clones, with roughly 85% found just once. The V gene end was trimmed by 3 bases and the J gene end by 6 bases; junction bases not matched to a gene: 12. Germline V CDR1 and CDR2: SGDLS, YYNGEE. This CDR3 comprises 15 residues. Study-wide results and caveats: Donors, mostly white British, included more females; clonal diversity was possibly underestimated. Spike was spanned by vaccine-associated CD4 TCRs, which were dominant at 160-218 and 743-854.

With regard to this clone: What it recognizes is unknown.

The genes are TRBV9 and TRBJ2-7; 7 nucleotides agree with TRBD1. This receptor was obtained from an adult in good health. The sequenced sample was peripheral blood, obtained on day 0 of AZD1222 vaccination. The CDR3 DNA is TGTGCCAGCAGCGAGGGGCCCGGACAGGAGCGCGAGCAGTACTTC. It is translated as CASSEGPGQEREQYF. The variable domain in full, completed from reference TRBV9 and TRBJ2-7, reads DSGVTQTPKHLITATGQRVTLRCSPRSGDLSVYWYQQSLDQGLQFLIQYYNGEERAKGNILERFSAQQFPDLHSELNLSSLELGDSALYFCASSEGPGQEREQYFGPGTRLTVT.